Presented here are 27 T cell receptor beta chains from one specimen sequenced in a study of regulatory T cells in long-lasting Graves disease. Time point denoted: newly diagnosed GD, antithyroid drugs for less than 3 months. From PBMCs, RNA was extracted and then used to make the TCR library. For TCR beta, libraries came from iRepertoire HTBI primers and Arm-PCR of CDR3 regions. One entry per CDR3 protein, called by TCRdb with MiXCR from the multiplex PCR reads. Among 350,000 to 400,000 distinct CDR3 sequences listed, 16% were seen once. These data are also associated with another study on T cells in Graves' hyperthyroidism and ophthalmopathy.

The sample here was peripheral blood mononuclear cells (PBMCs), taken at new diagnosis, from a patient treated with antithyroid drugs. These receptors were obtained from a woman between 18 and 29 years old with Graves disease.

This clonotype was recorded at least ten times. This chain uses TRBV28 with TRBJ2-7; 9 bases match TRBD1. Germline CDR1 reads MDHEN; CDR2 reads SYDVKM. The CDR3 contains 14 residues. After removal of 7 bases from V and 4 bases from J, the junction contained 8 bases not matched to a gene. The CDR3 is CASNLQGARYEQYF. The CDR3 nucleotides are TGTGCCAGCAACTTACAGGGGGCTCGGTACGAGCAGTACTTC. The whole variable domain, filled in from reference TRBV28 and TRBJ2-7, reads DVKVTQSSRYLVKRTGEKVFLECVQDMDHENMFWYRQDPGLGLRLIYFSYDVKMKEKGDIPEGYSVSREKKERFSLILESASTNQTSMYLCASNLQGARYEQYFGPGTRLTVT.

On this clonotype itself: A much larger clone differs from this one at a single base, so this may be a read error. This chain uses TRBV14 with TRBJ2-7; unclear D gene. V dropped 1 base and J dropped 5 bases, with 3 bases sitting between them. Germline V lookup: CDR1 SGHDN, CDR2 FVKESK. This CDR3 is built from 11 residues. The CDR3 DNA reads TGTGCCAGCAGCCAAGTCAACGAGCAGTACTTC. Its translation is CASSQVNEQYF.

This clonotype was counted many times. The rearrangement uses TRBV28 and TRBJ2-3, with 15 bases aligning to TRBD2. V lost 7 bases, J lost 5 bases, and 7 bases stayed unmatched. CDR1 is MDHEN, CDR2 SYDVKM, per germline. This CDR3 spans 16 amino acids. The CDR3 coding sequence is TGTGCCAGCATCCGGGGACTAGCGGGGGGCATAGATACGCAGTATTTT. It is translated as CASIRGLAGGIDTQYF. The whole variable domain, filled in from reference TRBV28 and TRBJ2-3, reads DVKVTQSSRYLVKRTGEKVFLECVQDMDHENMFWYRQDPGLGLRLIYFSYDVKMKEKGDIPEGYSVSREKKERFSLILESASTNQTSMYLCASIRGLAGGIDTQYFGPGTRLTVL.

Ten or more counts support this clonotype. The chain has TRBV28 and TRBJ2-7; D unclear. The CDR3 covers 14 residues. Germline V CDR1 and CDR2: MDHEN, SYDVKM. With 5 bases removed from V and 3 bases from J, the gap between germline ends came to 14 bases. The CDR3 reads CASSNGDVNYEQYF. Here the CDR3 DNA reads TGTGCCAGCAGTAATGGTGACGTTAACTACGAGCAGTACTTC.

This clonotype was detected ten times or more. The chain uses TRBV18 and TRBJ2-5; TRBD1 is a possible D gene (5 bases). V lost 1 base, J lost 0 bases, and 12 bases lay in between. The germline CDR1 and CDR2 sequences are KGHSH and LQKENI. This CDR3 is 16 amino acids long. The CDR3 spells CASSPQQGADQETQYF. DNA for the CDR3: TGTGCCAGCTCACCACAGCAAGGGGCAGACCAAGAGACCCAGTACTTC.

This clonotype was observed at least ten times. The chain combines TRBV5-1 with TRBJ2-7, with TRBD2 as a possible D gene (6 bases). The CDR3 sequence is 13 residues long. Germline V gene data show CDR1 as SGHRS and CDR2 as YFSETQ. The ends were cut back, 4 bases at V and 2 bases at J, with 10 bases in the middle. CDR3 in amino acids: CASSPGGTYEQYF. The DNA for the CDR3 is TGCGCCAGCAGCCCCGGGGGAACCTACGAGCAGTACTTC.

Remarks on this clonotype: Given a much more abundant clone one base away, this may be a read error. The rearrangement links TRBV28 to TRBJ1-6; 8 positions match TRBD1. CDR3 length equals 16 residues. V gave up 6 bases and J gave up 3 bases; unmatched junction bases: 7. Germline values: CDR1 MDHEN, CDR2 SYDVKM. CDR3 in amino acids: CASSQGQGYYNSPLHF. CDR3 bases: TGTGCCAGCAGCCAAGGACAGGGTTACTATAATTCACCCCTCCACTTT.

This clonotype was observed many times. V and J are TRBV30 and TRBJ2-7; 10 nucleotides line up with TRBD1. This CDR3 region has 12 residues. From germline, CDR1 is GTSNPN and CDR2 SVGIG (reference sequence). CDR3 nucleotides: TGTGCGGTGGGACAGGGGAGCTACGAGCAGTACTTC. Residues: CAVGQGSYEQYF.

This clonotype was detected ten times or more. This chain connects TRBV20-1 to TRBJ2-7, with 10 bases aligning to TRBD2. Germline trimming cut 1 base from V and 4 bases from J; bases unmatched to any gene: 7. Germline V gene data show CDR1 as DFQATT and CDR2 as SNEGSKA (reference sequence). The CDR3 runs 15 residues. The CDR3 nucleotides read TGCAGTGCTAGAGCACGGCTAGCGGGAGTATACGAGCAGTACTTC. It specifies CSARARLAGVYEQYF.

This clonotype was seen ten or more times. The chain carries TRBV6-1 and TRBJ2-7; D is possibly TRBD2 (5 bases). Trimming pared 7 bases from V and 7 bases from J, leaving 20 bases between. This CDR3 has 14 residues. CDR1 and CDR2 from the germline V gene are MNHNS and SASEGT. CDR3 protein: CASKPEGGIMEQYF. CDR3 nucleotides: TGTGCCAGCAAACCAGAGGGCGGTATTATGGAGCAGTACTTC.

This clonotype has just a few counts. The CDR3: CASSPRGAEGYTF. The CDR3 region has the DNA TGTGCCAGCAGCCCCCGAGGGGCGGAAGGCTACACCTTC. This rearrangement joins TRBV6-1 to TRBJ1-2; maybe TRBD1 (5 bases). V was clipped by 6 bases and J by 8 bases, with 16 bases between them. Germline CDR1 reads MNHNS; CDR2 reads SASEGT. The CDR3 spans 13 residues.

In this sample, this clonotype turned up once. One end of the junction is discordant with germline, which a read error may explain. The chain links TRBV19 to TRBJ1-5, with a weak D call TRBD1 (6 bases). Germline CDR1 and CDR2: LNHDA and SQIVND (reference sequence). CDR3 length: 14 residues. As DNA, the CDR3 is TGTGCCAGTAACCATGTGGGGGGCAATCAGTCCCAGCATTTT. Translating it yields CASNHVGGNQSQHF.

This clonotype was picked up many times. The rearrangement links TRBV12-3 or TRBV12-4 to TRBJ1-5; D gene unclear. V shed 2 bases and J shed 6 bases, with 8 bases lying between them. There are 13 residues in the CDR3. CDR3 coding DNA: TGTGCCAGCAGTTTAAATGCGGCTCAGCCCCAGCATTTT. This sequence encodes CASSLNAAQPQHF.

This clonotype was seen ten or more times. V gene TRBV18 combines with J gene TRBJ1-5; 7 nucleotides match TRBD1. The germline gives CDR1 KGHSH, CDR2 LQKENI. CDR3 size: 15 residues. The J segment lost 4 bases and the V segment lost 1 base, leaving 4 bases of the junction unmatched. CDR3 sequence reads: CASSPQKQGNQPQHF. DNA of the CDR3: TGTGCCAGCTCACCACAGAAACAGGGGAATCAGCCCCAGCATTTT.

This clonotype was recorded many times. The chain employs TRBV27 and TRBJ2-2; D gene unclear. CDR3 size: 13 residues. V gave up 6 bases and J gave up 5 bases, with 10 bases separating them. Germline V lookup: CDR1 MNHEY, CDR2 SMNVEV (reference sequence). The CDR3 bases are TGTGCCAGCAGGCTCTCTTGGACCGGGGAGCTGTTTTTT. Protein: CASRLSWTGELFF.

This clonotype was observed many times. CDR3 region: CASSYTGTSGRAEQFF. The CDR3 coding sequence is TGTGCCAGCAGCTATACCGGGACTAGCGGGAGAGCTGAGCAGTTCTTC. This rearrangement joins TRBV3-1 to TRBJ2-1; TRBD2 agrees at 14 bases. The germline V gene encodes CDR1 LGHDT and CDR2 YNNKEL (reference sequence). This CDR3 contains 16 residues. V lost 5 bases and J lost 9; bases outside the gene matches: 9.

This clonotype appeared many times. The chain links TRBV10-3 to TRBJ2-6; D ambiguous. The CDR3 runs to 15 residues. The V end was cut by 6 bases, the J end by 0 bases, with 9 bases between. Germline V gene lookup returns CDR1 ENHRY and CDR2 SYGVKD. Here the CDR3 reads CAIRDGISGANVLTF. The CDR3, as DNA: TGTGCCATCAGAGACGGCATCTCTGGGGCCAACGTCCTGACTTTC.

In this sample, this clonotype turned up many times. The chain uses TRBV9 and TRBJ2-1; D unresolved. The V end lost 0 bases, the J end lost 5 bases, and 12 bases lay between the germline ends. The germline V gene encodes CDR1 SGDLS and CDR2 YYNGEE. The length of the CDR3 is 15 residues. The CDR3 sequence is CASSVAAGSHNEQFF. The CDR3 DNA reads TGTGCCAGCAGCGTAGCCGCAGGTAGCCACAATGAGCAGTTCTTC.

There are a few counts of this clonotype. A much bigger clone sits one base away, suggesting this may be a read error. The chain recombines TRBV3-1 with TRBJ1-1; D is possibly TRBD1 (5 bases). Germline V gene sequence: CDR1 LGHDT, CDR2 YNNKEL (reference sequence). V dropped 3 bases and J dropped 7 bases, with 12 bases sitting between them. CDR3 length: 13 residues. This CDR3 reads CASSQGRGSEAFF. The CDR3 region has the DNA TGTGCCAGCAGCCAGGGTAGGGGCAGTGAAGCTTTCTTT.

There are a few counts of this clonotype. The DNA of the CDR3 is TGTGCCACCAGTGATCTAGACAGGGGCCAGTACTTC. It is translated as CATSDLDRGQYF. The chain employs TRBV24-1 and TRBJ2-5; 8 bases are shared with TRBD1. After removal of 3 bases from V and 10 bases from J, the junction contained 3 bases not matched to a gene. Germline lookup yields CDR1 KGHDR and CDR2 SFDVKD. The CDR3 is 12 residues long.

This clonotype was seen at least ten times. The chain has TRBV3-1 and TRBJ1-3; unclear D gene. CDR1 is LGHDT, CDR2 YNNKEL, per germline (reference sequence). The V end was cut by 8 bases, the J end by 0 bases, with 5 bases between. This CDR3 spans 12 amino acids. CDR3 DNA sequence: TGTGCCAGCGGGCCCTCTGGAAACACCATATATTTT. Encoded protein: CASGPSGNTIYF.

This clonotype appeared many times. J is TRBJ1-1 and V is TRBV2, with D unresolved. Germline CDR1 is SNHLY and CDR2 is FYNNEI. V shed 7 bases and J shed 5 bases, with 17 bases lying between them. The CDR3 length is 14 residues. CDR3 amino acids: CASTSSRTMTEAFF. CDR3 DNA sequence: TGTGCCAGCACCTCTTCACGGACTATGACTGAAGCTTTCTTT.

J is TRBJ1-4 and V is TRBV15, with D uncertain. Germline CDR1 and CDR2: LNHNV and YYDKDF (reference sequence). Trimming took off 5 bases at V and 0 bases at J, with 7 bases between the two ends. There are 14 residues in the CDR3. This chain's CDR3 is CATSAGTTNEKLFF. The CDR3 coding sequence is TGTGCCACCAGCGCAGGAACAACTAATGAAAAACTGTTTTTT.

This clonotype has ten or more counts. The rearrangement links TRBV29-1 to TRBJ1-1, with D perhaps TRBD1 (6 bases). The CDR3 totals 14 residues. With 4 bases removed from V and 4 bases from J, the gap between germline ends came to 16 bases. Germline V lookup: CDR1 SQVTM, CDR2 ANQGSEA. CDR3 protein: CSVVDFRGGTEAFF. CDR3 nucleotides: TGCAGCGTTGTGGACTTCAGGGGAGGCACTGAAGCTTTCTTT. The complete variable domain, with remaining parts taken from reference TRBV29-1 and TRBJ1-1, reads SAVISQKPSRDICQRGTSLTIQCQVDSQVTMMFWYRQQPGQSLTLIATANQGSEATYESGFVIDKFPISRPNLTFSTLTVSNMSPEDSSIYLCSVVDFRGGTEAFFGQGTRLTVV.

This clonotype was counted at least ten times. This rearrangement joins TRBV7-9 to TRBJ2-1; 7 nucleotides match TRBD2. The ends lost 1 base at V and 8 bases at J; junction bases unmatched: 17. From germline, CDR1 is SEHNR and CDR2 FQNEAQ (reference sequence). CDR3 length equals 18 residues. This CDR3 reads CASSLGGGIWGRAHEQFF. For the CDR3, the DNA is TGTGCCAGCAGCTTAGGTGGGGGTATTTGGGGGAGGGCCCATGAGCAGTTCTTC.

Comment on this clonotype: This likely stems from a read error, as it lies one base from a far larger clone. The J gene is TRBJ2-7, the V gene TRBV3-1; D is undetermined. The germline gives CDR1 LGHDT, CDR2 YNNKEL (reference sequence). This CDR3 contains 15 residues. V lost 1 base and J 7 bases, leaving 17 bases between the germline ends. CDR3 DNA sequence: TGTGCCAGCAGCCAAGCCTCACATAGACACAATGAGCAGTACTTC. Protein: CASSQASHRHNEQYF.

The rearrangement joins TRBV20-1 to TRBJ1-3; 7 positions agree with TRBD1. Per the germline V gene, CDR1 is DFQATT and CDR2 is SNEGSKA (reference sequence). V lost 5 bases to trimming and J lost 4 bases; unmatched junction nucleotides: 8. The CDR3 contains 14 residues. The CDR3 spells CSADINRGGNTIYF. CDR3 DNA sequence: TGCAGTGCTGATATTAACAGGGGAGGAAACACCATATATTTT.